This TCR beta chain was profiled in a study of blood T cell repertoires in COVID-19. About the study: Sites across the United States, Italy and Spain contributed samples from acute and convalescent COVID-19.

Source study methods: Reference gene primer amplification gave nucleated cell count estimates. TCRdb keeps only in-frame clones here, not all; method: immunoSEQ multiplex PCR. The V and J calls and the clone size are those of that table, but D and trimming were determined from the DNA. The table lists 100,000 to 150,000 clones, 79% of them singletons. This clone came up a few times. The CDR3 contains 14 residues. Between the trimmed V and J ends, which lost 8 bases and 0 bases, there was a span of 14 bases. Germline V CDR1 and CDR2: MNHEY, SVGAGI. This clonotype was obtained from a man between 35 and 55 years old with active or convalescent COVID-19. The chain joins TRBV6-5 to TRBJ2-7, with D possibly matching TRBD1 (6 bases). Sequenced material: peripheral blood. The CDR3 loop reads CASAQGRASYEQYF. CDR3 sequence (DNA): TGTGCCAGCGCCCAGGGGCGGGCCTCCTACGAGCAGTACTTC.